Listed here are 30 T cell receptor beta chains from one sample, sequenced in a study of early T cells in non-severe SARS-CoV-2 infection (dated by TCRdb to the early 2020s). Receptors were amplified or captured by 5' RACE. Sequenced on a NextSeq 500. TCRdb passed the public sequencing reads through fastp at Q25 and MiXCR, retaining productive beta sequences. Records with the same CDR3 protein are collapsed into one entry carrying the most frequent genes and DNA. The sample table lists about 53,000 distinct CDR3 sequences, 9% to 15% of them with a count of one. Of the sample, approximately 2.5% is held by the ten largest clones. Sequences were derived from whole blood, sampled at baseline. The receptors were sampled from an adult who was a healthcare worker with PCR-confirmed SARS-CoV-2 infection or an uninfected control (not recorded which).

The table lists this clonotype with many counts. This chain joins TRBV7-6 and TRBJ2-5; TRBD1 matches at 7 bases. Per the germline V gene, CDR1 is SGHVS and CDR2 is FNYEAQ. J lost 1 base, V lost 1 base, and 6 bases had no gene match. CDR3 length equals 16 residues. As DNA, the CDR3 is TGTGCCAGCAGCTTAGGACAGGGAGTGGGCCAAGAGACCCAGTACTTC. Amino acid sequence: CASSLGQGVGQETQYF. Filled out from reference TRBV7-6 and TRBJ2-5, the complete variable domain reads GAGVSQSPRYKVTKRGQDVALRCDPISGHVSLYWYRQALGQGPEFLTYFNYEAQQDKSGLPNDRFSAERPEGSISTLTIQRTEQRDSAMYRCASSLGQGVGQETQYFGPGTRLLVL.

This clonotype was picked up a small number of times. CDR3 sequence (DNA): TGCAGTGCTAGAGGAGCATTCCTCTCTGGGGCCAACGTCCTGACTTTC. Translated: CSARGAFLSGANVLTF. This rearrangement joins TRBV20-1 to TRBJ2-6; no definite D call. The CDR3 is 16 residues long. Trimming removed 1 base from V and 0 bases from J, with 10 bases in between. Germline V gene lookup returns CDR1 DFQATT and CDR2 SNEGSKA (reference sequence).

This clonotype was seen a handful of times. The chain employs TRBV19 and TRBJ2-1; 9 nucleotides match TRBD2. The CDR3 totals 15 residues. Trimming cost V 7 bases and J 0 bases; bases outside gene matches: 4. CDR1 LNHDA and CDR2 SQIVND come from the germline V gene (reference sequence). In DNA, the CDR3 is TGTGCCAGTATCGCGGGAGGGCCCTCCTACAATGAGCAGTTCTTC. Its protein product is CASIAGGPSYNEQFF.

This clonotype has a handful of counts. This sequence joins TRBV9 and TRBJ2-7; maybe TRBD2 (5 bases). Germline V lookup: CDR1 SGDLS, CDR2 YYNGEE. CDR3 size: 16 residues. The V and J ends lost 0 bases and 3 bases respectively, with 16 bases between them. The CDR3, as DNA: TGTGCCAGCAGCGTAGCTTGGGGTGCGGGCCGCTACGAGCAGTACTTC. Translation: CASSVAWGAGRYEQYF.

This clonotype was detected many times. This chain connects TRBV7-9 to TRBJ1-4, with TRBD1 matching 7 bases. Germline V gene sequence: CDR1 SEHNR, CDR2 FQNEAQ (reference sequence). J lost 6 bases, V lost 1 base, and 5 bases had no gene match. The CDR3 runs to 15 residues. The CDR3 DNA follows: TGTGCCAGCAGCTTAGGTGACAGGGCCGATGAAAAACTGTTTTTT. Amino acid sequence: CASSLGDRADEKLFF.

This clonotype was found many times. The chain combines TRBV7-2 with TRBJ1-1, with D possibly being TRBD1 (5 bases). Germline V gene sequence: CDR1 SGHTA, CDR2 FQGNSA. The CDR3 is 14 amino acids. V lost 1 base and J 2 bases, leaving 8 bases between the germline ends. CDR3 coding DNA: TGTGCCAGCAGCTTAGGGGGCTTTAACACTGAAGCTTTCTTT. It is translated as CASSLGGFNTEAFF.

This clonotype was counted only a few times. The J gene is TRBJ2-7, the V gene TRBV28, with D maybe TRBD2 (5 bases). V was clipped by 6 bases and J by 2 bases, with 11 bases between them. This CDR3 contains 13 residues. The V gene's germline CDR1 is MDHEN and CDR2 SYDVKM. CDR3 coding DNA: TGTGCCAGCAGATCGACTATTACCTACGAGCAGTACTTC. Protein: CASRSTITYEQYF.

This clonotype has just a few counts. The chain recombines TRBV11-2 with TRBJ2-3; TRBD1 or TRBD2 may be the D gene (6 bases each). The V gene lost 5 bases and the J gene lost 0 bases, with 12 bases spanning the gap. Germline loops: CDR1 SGHAT, CDR2 FQNNGV. CDR3 length: 15 residues. This CDR3 reads CASSEGDFSTDTQYF. CDR3 DNA: TGTGCCAGCAGCGAGGGGGACTTTAGCACAGATACGCAGTATTTT.

The J gene is TRBJ2-5, the V gene TRBV6-5; 7 bases are shared with TRBD1. CDR1 and CDR2 (germline): MNHEY, SVGAGI. The CDR3 extends over 13 amino acids. V shed 5 bases, J shed 5 bases, and the junction held 5 bases outside the gene matches. Here the CDR3 reads CASSVTGFETQYF. The CDR3 region has the DNA TGTGCCAGCAGTGTGACAGGGTTTGAGACCCAGTACTTC.

In DNA form, the CDR3 reads TGCAGTGCTAGCGAGGTCAGGGGAAATGAAAAACTGTTTTTT. Amino acid sequence: CSASEVRGNEKLFF. V gene TRBV20-1 combines with J gene TRBJ1-4; maybe TRBD1 (6 bases). Trimming removed 3 bases at V and 5 bases at J, with 13 bases between. This CDR3 has 14 residues. The germline V gene has CDR1 DFQATT and CDR2 SNEGSKA (reference sequence).

This chain joins TRBV2 and TRBJ2-1; a weak D match, TRBD2 (6 bases). Per germline, CDR1 SNHLY and CDR2 FYNNEI. The CDR3 totals 17 residues. The V gene lost 3 bases and the J gene lost 3 bases, with 18 bases spanning the gap. CDR3 residues: CASSDSIAENDYNEQFF. The CDR3 coding sequence is TGTGCCAGCAGTGATTCCATAGCGGAGAACGACTACAATGAGCAGTTCTTC.

This clonotype rates as medium-sized. V usage is TRBV29-1 and J usage is TRBJ2-1, with D tentatively TRBD1 (5 bases). Germline V lookup: CDR1 SQVTM, CDR2 ANQGSEA. The CDR3 covers 15 residues. V lost 6 bases and J lost 5, with 20 bases in between. The CDR3 here is CSVRRQPAYNNEQFF. CDR3 DNA: TGCAGCGTCCGTCGACAGCCCGCTTACAACAATGAGCAGTTCTTC.

This clonotype was seen at least ten times. The V call is TRBV3-1, the J call TRBJ2-7; 8 positions match TRBD2. J gave up 5 bases and V 3 bases, and 12 bases lay outside the gene matches. The germline gives CDR1 LGHDT, CDR2 YNNKEL (reference sequence). The CDR3 spans 16 residues. CDR3 residues: CASSHPQASGSHEQYF. The CDR3 nucleotides are TGTGCCAGCAGCCACCCTCAGGCAAGCGGGAGTCACGAGCAGTACTTC.

This chain links TRBV4-3 with TRBJ2-5, with TRBD1 as a possible D gene (5 bases). V gave up 1 base and J gave up 5 bases, with 14 bases separating them. Germline V gene sequence: CDR1 LGHNA, CDR2 YSLEER. The CDR3 contains 15 residues. The DNA of the CDR3 is TGCGCCAGCAGCCAAGTTCTTACCAGGGCGGAGACCCAGTACTTC. This sequence encodes CASSQVLTRAETQYF.

The chain carries TRBV7-2 and TRBJ2-1; TRBD2 agrees at 11 bases. Germline V CDR1 and CDR2: SGHTA, FQGNSA. Trimming took 4 bases from V and 5 from J; bases not matched to a gene: 4. The CDR3 contains 15 residues. The CDR3: CASSSRLAGNNEQFF. Here the CDR3 DNA reads TGTGCCAGCAGCTCCCGACTAGCGGGAAACAATGAGCAGTTCTTC.

This clonotype came up a few times. The chain links TRBV6-1 to TRBJ1-4, with unresolved D. Germline loops: CDR1 MNHNS, CDR2 SASEGT. V gave up 8 bases and J gave up 16 bases, with 17 bases separating them. The CDR3 contains 11 residues. The chain's CDR3 is CASGISWFAFF. In DNA form, the CDR3 reads TGTGCCAGCGGAATCAGCTGGTTTGCGTTTTTT.

The CDR3 DNA is TGTGCCAGCTCATCCTGGACAGGGCAAGAGACCCAGTACTTC. It translates to CASSSWTGQETQYF. The rearrangement uses TRBV18 and TRBJ2-5, with TRBD1 identical over 8 bases. After removal of 5 bases from V and 2 bases from J, the junction contained 4 bases not matched to a gene. Germline assignment: CDR1 KGHSH and CDR2 LQKENI. There are 14 residues in the CDR3.

The rearrangement links TRBV9 to TRBJ2-3; TRBD2 matches at 12 bases. The V gene end was trimmed by 4 bases and the J gene end by 0 bases; junction bases not matched to a gene: 12. The germline gives CDR1 SGDLS, CDR2 YYNGEE. The CDR3 consists of 19 residues. CDR3 nucleotide sequence: TGTGCCAGCAGCCCACGTACCCCCGGGACTAGCGGGAGCACAGATACGCAGTATTTT. Protein: CASSPRTPGTSGSTDTQYF. Supplemented by reference TRBV9 and TRBJ2-3, the full variable domain reads DSGVTQTPKHLITATGQRVTLRCSPRSGDLSVYWYQQSLDQGLQFLIQYYNGEERAKGNILERFSAQQFPDLHSELNLSSLELGDSALYFCASSPRTPGTSGSTDTQYFGPGTRLTVL.

The chain uses TRBV7-2 and TRBJ2-2; 11 bases fit TRBD1. Trimming cost V 2 bases and J 4 bases; bases outside gene matches: 15. The CDR3 covers 20 residues. The germline gives CDR1 SGHTA, CDR2 FQGNSA. Written as DNA, the CDR3 is TGTGCCAGCAGCTTATTTCGGGCTGGGACAGGGGGACGAGGCACCGGGGAGCTGTTTTTT. Protein: CASSLFRAGTGGRGTGELFF.

There are a few counts of this clonotype. The CDR3 loop is CASTLRAGEGNQPQHF. The CDR3 nucleotides read TGTGCCAGCACCCTTCGGGCAGGAGAAGGCAATCAGCCCCAGCATTTT. The V and J genes are TRBV27 and TRBJ1-5; D is uncertain. The CDR3 spans 16 residues. Per germline, CDR1 MNHEY and CDR2 SMNVEV (reference sequence). The V and J ends lost 7 bases and 2 bases respectively, with 18 bases between them.

This clonotype was picked up a small number of times. The chain has TRBV20-1 and TRBJ2-3, with unresolved D. The V gene's germline CDR1 is DFQATT and CDR2 SNEGSKA (reference sequence). This CDR3 contains 15 residues. Trimming shortened V by 3 bases and J by 5 bases, and 18 bases separated the two germline ends. The CDR3 DNA is TGCAGTGCTAGGGACGACTTGTCCCGCGGAGATACGCAGTATTTT. It yields the protein CSARDDLSRGDTQYF.

J is TRBJ2-1 and V is TRBV20-1; tentative D call: TRBD2 (5 bases). The V gene lost 3 bases and the J gene lost 8 bases, with 11 bases spanning the gap. Germline V gene data show CDR1 as DFQATT and CDR2 as SNEGSKA (reference sequence). The CDR3 spans 12 residues. CDR3 protein: CSASGMGHEQFF. CDR3 nucleotide sequence: TGCAGTGCTAGCGGGATGGGCCATGAGCAGTTCTTC.

This clonotype turned up a few times. V is TRBV4-2 and J is TRBJ1-2, with a possible D match to TRBD1 (5 bases). The CDR3 spans 16 residues. V gave up 4 bases and J gave up 6 bases, with 21 bases separating them. Germline CDR1 reads LGHNA; CDR2 reads YNFKEQ. CDR3 protein: CASSLESGGLGDGYTF. CDR3 nucleotide sequence: TGTGCCAGCAGCCTGGAGTCAGGAGGGTTAGGGGATGGCTACACCTTC.

This chain joins TRBV2 and TRBJ2-6; D remains ambiguous. V shed 6 bases and J shed 1 base, with 10 bases lying between them. There are 15 residues in the CDR3. CDR1 is SNHLY, CDR2 FYNNEI, per germline. The CDR3 DNA reads as TGTGCCAGCAGAGCAAGGGAATCTGGGGCCAACGTCCTGACTTTC. Its translation is CASRARESGANVLTF.

This clonotype has more than one count but fewer than ten. CDR3 DNA sequence: TGTGCCAGCAGTGAATTCATGAATTCACCCCTCCACTTT. Its protein product is CASSEFMNSPLHF. V usage is TRBV25-1 and J usage is TRBJ1-6; D ambiguous. V was trimmed by 1 base and J by 7 bases, leaving 5 bases between them. Looked up from germline, CDR1 is MGHDK and CDR2 is SYGVNS. This CDR3 comprises 13 residues.

This clonotype came up a few times. This chain joins TRBV18 and TRBJ1-4; perhaps TRBD1 as D (5 bases). The CDR3 has 17 residues. The germline V and J ends were trimmed by 4 bases and 5 bases, with 20 bases remaining between them. Germline V gene lookup returns CDR1 KGHSH and CDR2 LQKENI. CDR3 in amino acids: CASSQREGPTFNEKLFF. CDR3 nucleotide sequence: TGTGCCAGCTCACAACGTGAGGGGCCCACCTTCAATGAAAAACTGTTTTTT.

This clonotype showed up just a few times. V usage is TRBV4-3 and J usage is TRBJ2-3, with D unresolved. Between the trimmed V and J ends, which lost 0 bases and 4 bases, there was a span of 8 bases. CDR1 and CDR2 from the germline V gene are LGHNA and YSLEER. The CDR3 has 14 residues. The CDR3 DNA follows: TGCGCCAGCAGCCAAGAGGGCCAGGCAGATACGCAGTATTTT. It translates to CASSQEGQADTQYF.

V gene TRBV6-5 combines with J gene TRBJ1-2; D might be TRBD1 (5 bases). V was cut by 6 bases and J by 2 bases, with 16 bases left in between. The CDR3 is made up of 15 amino acids. The germline gives CDR1 MNHEY, CDR2 SVGAGI. CDR3: CASSLSSGGNYGYTF. CDR3 nucleotide sequence: TGTGCCAGCAGCCTGTCGTCGGGGGGAAACTATGGCTACACCTTC.

This clonotype has a handful of counts. The J gene is TRBJ2-7, the V gene TRBV13, with D maybe TRBD1 (6 bases). This CDR3 comprises 14 residues. Germline V gene sequence: CDR1 PRHDT, CDR2 FYEKMQ (reference sequence). V was shortened by 5 bases and J by 4 bases, with 15 bases between the two germline ends. The CDR3 loop is CASSPPRGKYEQYF. The CDR3 DNA is TGTGCCAGCAGCCCCCCCAGGGGCAAGTACGAGCAGTACTTC.

This clonotype was detected many times. The J gene is TRBJ2-1, the V gene TRBV10-3; 9 bases are a match to TRBD1. There are 15 residues in the CDR3. CDR1 is ENHRY, CDR2 SYGVKD, per germline. V trimming: 2 bases; J trimming: 6 bases; junction bases outside the gene matches: 5. The CDR3 DNA reads TGTGCCATCAGTGAGGGACAGGGGACCATCAATGAGCAGTTCTTC. Protein sequence: CAISEGQGTINEQFF.